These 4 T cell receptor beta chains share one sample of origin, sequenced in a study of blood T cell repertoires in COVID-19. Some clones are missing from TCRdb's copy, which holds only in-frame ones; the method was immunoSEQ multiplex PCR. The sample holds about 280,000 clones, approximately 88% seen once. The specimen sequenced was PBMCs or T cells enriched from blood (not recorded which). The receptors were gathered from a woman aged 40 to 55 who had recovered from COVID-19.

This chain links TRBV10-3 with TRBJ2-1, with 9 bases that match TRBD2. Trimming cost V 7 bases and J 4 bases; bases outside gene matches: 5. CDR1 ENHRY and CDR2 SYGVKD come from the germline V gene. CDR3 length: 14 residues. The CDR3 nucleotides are TGTGCCATCAAACCTGCGGGAGGGTACAATGAGCAGTTCTTC. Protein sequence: CAIKPAGGYNEQFF.

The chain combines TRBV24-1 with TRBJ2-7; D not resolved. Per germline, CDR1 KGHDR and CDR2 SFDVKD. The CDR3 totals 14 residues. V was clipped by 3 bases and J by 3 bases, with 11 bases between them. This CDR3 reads CATSDPRLGYEQYF. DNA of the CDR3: TGTGCCACCAGTGATCCTCGACTGGGCTACGAGCAGTACTTC.

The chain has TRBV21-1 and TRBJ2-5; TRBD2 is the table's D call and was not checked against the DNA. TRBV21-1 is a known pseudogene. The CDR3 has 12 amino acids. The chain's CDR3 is CAIAGCQETQYF. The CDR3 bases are TGTGCCATAGCGGGGTGCCAAGAGACCCAGTACTTC.

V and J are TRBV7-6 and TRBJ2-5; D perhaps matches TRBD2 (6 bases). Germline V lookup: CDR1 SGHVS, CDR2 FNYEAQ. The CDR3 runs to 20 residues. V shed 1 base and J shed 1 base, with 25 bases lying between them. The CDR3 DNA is TGTGCCAGCAGCTTAGGTTCGCCCACCATTGACGGGAGCCCCCAAGAGACCCAGTACTTC. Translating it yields CASSLGSPTIDGSPQETQYF.